These 10 T cell receptor beta chains were all obtained from the same sample, sequenced in a study of cytomegalovirus exposure and HLA in healthy donors. Method: immunoSEQ multiplex PCR; TCRdb's copy keeps in-frame clones and lacks some. The sample carries about 190,000 clones, approximately 85% recorded once. Input material: PBMCs. All receptors come from a woman aged 18-30 years in good health and CMV-seronegative.

CDR3 nucleotides: TGTGCCAGCAGCAACTCGATCGACAGGGCCGGAGAGACCCAGTACTTC. Encoded protein: CASSNSIDRAGETQYF. The rearrangement uses TRBV21-1 and TRBJ2-5; the DNA was not used to check the table's D call, TRBD1. TRBV21-1 counts as a pseudogene. The CDR3 is made up of 16 amino acids.

There are a few counts of this clone. The chain recombines TRBV5-1 with TRBJ2-1, with 10 bases lining up with TRBD2. The CDR3 runs to 16 residues. Germline CDR1 and CDR2: SGHRS and YFSETQ. With V trimmed by 0 bases and J by 6 bases, 6 bases remained unmatched. The CDR3: CASSLGPSGSSNEQFF. As DNA, the CDR3 is TGCGCCAGCAGCTTGGGGCCTAGCGGGAGCTCCAATGAGCAGTTCTTC. Full variable domain (rest looked up from reference TRBV5-1 and TRBJ2-1): KAGVTQTPRYLIKTRGQQVTLSCSPISGHRSVSWYQQTPGQGLQFLFEYFSETQRNKGNFPGRFSGRQFSNSRSEMNVSTLELGDSALYLCASSLGPSGSSNEQFFGPGTRLTVL.

The chain is built from TRBV6-1 and TRBJ1-4, with D maybe TRBD1 (5 bases). The CDR3 extends over 15 amino acids. V was clipped by 6 bases and J by 3 bases, with 14 bases between them. Germline values: CDR1 MNHNS, CDR2 SASEGT. The CDR3 reads CASRAPGSANEKLFF. CDR3 nucleotide sequence: TGTGCCAGCAGGGCCCCAGGGTCAGCTAATGAAAAACTGTTTTTT.

The J gene is TRBJ1-2, the V gene TRBV19, with 7 bases that match TRBD1. Germline V gene lookup returns CDR1 LNHDA and CDR2 SQIVND (reference sequence). The J segment lost 6 bases and the V segment lost 0 bases, leaving 7 bases of the junction unmatched. CDR3 length equals 15 residues. CDR3 DNA: TGTGCCAGTAGTATAGATCGGGGACAGATTCATGGCTACACCTTC. It encodes CASSIDRGQIHGYTF.

The genes are TRBV30 and TRBJ1-3, with 8 bases fitting TRBD1. The CDR3 is made up of 14 amino acids. The J segment lost 2 bases and the V segment lost 8 bases, leaving 8 bases of the junction unmatched. Germline V CDR1 and CDR2: GTSNPN, SVGIG (reference sequence). This CDR3 is CAQAGTGPGNTIYF. The CDR3 nucleotides read TGTGCCCAGGCCGGGACAGGTCCTGGAAACACCATATATTTT.

V usage is TRBV6-1 and J usage is TRBJ1-1; D might be TRBD1 (5 bases). The CDR3 runs to 14 residues. V dropped 6 bases and J dropped 0 bases, with 11 bases sitting between them. The germline V gene encodes CDR1 MNHNS and CDR2 SASEGT. The DNA of the CDR3 is TGTGCCAGCAGGGGGGGACGGCTGAACACTGAAGCTTTCTTT. Amino acids: CASRGGRLNTEAFF.

The CDR3 reads CAISNGDRGPPEGQFF. DNA for the CDR3: TGTGCCATTTCCAATGGAGACAGGGGGCCCCCAGAGGGGCAGTTCTTC. The J gene is TRBJ2-1, the V gene TRBV2; 10 bases map to TRBD1. Trimming removed 10 bases from V and 12 bases from J; junction bases left unmatched: 21. From germline, CDR1 is SNHLY and CDR2 FYNNEI. CDR3 size: 16 residues.

The V and J genes are TRBV6-4 and TRBJ2-1; 10 positions match TRBD2. The V and J ends lost 0 bases and 8 bases, in that order; junction bases with no gene match: 4. CDR1 MRHNA and CDR2 SNTAGT come from the germline V gene. The CDR3 is made up of 15 amino acids. CDR3 sequence: CASSDSSSGGDEQFF. The DNA of the CDR3 is TGTGCCAGCAGTGACTCATCCAGCGGGGGGGATGAGCAGTTCTTC.

The V gene is TRBV27, the J gene TRBJ1-2; 9 bases fit TRBD1. V dropped 5 bases and J dropped 4; count of bases not matched to a gene: 14. Germline V CDR1 and CDR2: MNHEY, SMNVEV (reference sequence). The CDR3 consists of 17 residues. CDR3 sequence reads: CASSPILPGQGPYGYTF. As DNA, the CDR3 is TGTGCCAGCAGTCCTATATTACCGGGACAGGGTCCCTATGGCTACACCTTC.

The chain links TRBV19 to TRBJ1-5; the D is unclear. Deletions cut 4 bases from V and 1 base from J, with 2 bases between. This CDR3 region has 12 residues. In germline, CDR1 is LNHDA, CDR2 SQIVND (reference sequence). This chain's CDR3 is CASSTSNQPQHF. The CDR3 DNA is TGTGCCAGTAGTACGAGCAATCAGCCCCAGCATTTT.